Shown below are 4 T cell receptor beta chains from a single sample sequenced in a study of Ad26.COV2.S vaccination and SARS-CoV-2 variants. Stated treatment: 15 to 20 received Ad26.COV2.S at low or high dose, single or two shots; about 5 received placebo; per-sample allocation not given. Sampling was performed 63 days after the first vaccine or placebo injection. Measured with immunoSEQ multiplex PCR; TCRdb has only the in-frame clones, and not every one. The table lists approximately 340,000 clones, roughly 85% of them singletons. The sequenced sample was peripheral blood, obtained in a trial of Ad26.COV2.S vaccine versus placebo. These receptor sequences come from a person between 18 and 65 years old who received the Ad26.COV2.S COVID-19 vaccine or a placebo.

The chain joins TRBV10-3 to TRBJ1-5; 8 bases match TRBD1. This CDR3 has 14 residues. CDR1 is ENHRY, CDR2 SYGVKD, per germline. J gave up 1 base and V 9 bases, and 5 bases lay outside the gene matches. This CDR3 is CAIWTGISNQPQHF. The DNA for the CDR3 is TGTGCCATTTGGACAGGGATAAGCAATCAGCCCCAGCATTTT.

With respect to this clone: At one boundary the junction diverges from the germline segment, which might be a read error. The rearrangement joins TRBV5-4 to TRBJ2-3; TRBD2 matches 8 bases. This CDR3 has 15 residues. Germline V gene lookup returns CDR1 SGHNT and CDR2 YYREEE (reference sequence). This CDR3 is CASTLRAGGADTQYF. CDR3 nucleotide sequence: TGTGCCAGCACCTTGAGGGCGGGGGGCGCAGATACGCAGTATTTT.

This rearrangement joins TRBV19 to TRBJ2-5; D call uncertain. CDR1 is LNHDA, CDR2 SQIVND, per germline (reference sequence). Between the trimmed V and J ends, which lost 3 bases and 2 bases, there was a span of 10 bases. CDR3 length: 14 amino acids. Written as DNA, the CDR3 is TGTGCCAGTAGTATTAACAGATGGCAAGAGACCCAGTACTTC. Protein product: CASSINRWQETQYF.

This clone appeared a single time. The rearrangement links TRBV25-1 to TRBJ2-1; no clear D gene. The ends were cut back, 4 bases at V and 3 bases at J, with 7 bases in the middle. This CDR3 region has 13 residues. From germline, CDR1 is MGHDK and CDR2 SYGVNS. The CDR3 DNA reads TGTGCCAGCAGTGTTGGGGTCTACAATGAGCAGTTCTTC. Translation gives CASSVGVYNEQFF.